This T cell receptor beta chain comes out of a study of T cell repertoires in cytomegalovirus infection. TCRdb redid the calling of the reads with MiXCR, one entry per CDR3 protein. The table has around 300,000 distinct CDR3 sequences, 8% to 10% seen once. This clonotype showed up just a few times. Trimming removed 5 bases at V and 1 base at J, with 15 bases between. Germline V gives CDR1 MNHEY, CDR2 SVGEGT. There are 16 residues in the CDR3. The origin of this receptor is a human donor in good health (CMV status not recorded). Some clones in this sample may be carry-over from other donors' samples. V is TRBV6-2 or TRBV6-3 and J is TRBJ2-4; D not resolved. Sequencing used PBMCs. The CDR3 DNA follows: TGTGCCAGCAGTCCCTCCGTCGATGTCGCCAAAAACATTCAGTACTTC. Translation: CASSPSVDVAKNIQYF.